Listed below are T cell receptor beta chains from one sample, sequenced in a study of blood T cell repertoires in COVID-19. Sequencing used immunoSEQ multiplex PCR; TCRdb keeps in-frame clones, though not all of them. The table includes 330,000 or so clones, around 87% detected once. Sequencing was done on a sample of PBMCs or T cells enriched from blood (not recorded which). These receptors all come from a man aged 35 to 55 in a cohort exposed to, infected with or recovered from COVID-19 (not recorded which). Each CDR3 is given with its conserved first and last residue. D genes are given only for firm matches. Clone sizes are given selectively: once, few, many, or a class where the clone is expanded.

CDR3 length,J gene,clone size,V gene,D gene,CDR3 DNA,CDR3 protein
15,TRBJ2-3,.,TRBV5-1,.,TGCGCCAGCAGCTTGAACCGGGTTAGCACAGATACGCAGTATTTT,CASSLNRVSTDTQYF
13,TRBJ1-1,.,TRBV7-9,.,TGTGCCAGCAGCTTAGAAGAGGGCACTGAAGCTTTCTTT,CASSLEEGTEAFF
13,TRBJ1-1,.,TRBV7-3,.,TGTGCCAGCAGCCTAGGTAGAAACACTGAAGCTTTCTTT,CASSLGRNTEAFF
15,TRBJ2-3,once,TRBV18,.,TGTGCCAGCTCACCGGTAACTGATCTCACAGATACGCAGTATTTT,CASSPVTDLTDTQYF
14,TRBJ1-2,.,TRBV15,TRBD1,TGTGCCACCAGCAGACCGGGACAGGGATCGGGCTACACCTTC,CATSRPGQGSGYTF
13,TRBJ1-6,.,TRBV2,.,TGTGCCAGCAGTGAAGAGAGGGATTCACCCCTCCACTTT,CASSEERDSPLHF
17,TRBJ2-1,.,TRBV7-9,TRBD2,TGTGCCAGCAGCCCCCGTTGGACTAGACGGGTGTTGAATGAGCAGTTCTTC,CASSPRWTRRVLNEQFF
15,TRBJ2-1,.,TRBV28,TRBD2,TGTGCCAGCAGTTTAAAGGGGCGGGAGGTGATAGAGCAGTTCTTC,CASSLKGREVIEQFF
11,TRBJ1-6,.,TRBV7-2,.,TGTGCCAGCAGCTCAGATTCACCCCTCCACTTT,CASSSDSPLHF
15,TRBJ1-3,.,TRBV6-5,.,TGTGCCAGCAGTTTTCAGGGATTCGGCGGAAACACCATATATTTT,CASSFQGFGGNTIYF
15,TRBJ1-3,.,TRBV27,.,TGTGCCAGCAGTTCTCGACAGAACTCTGGAAACACCATATATTTT,CASSSRQNSGNTIYF
16,TRBJ2-2,.,TRBV28,TRBD2,TGTGCCAGCAGTCCCCCCGGGGGGGGGCAAGGCGGGGAGCTGTTTTTT,CASSPPGGGQGGELFF
14,TRBJ1-3,.,TRBV3-1/TRBV3-2,.,TGTGCCAGCAGCCAAGCCGGTGGTGGAAACACCATATATTTT,CASSQAGGGNTIYF
14,TRBJ2-5,.,TRBV11-2,.,TGTGCCAGCAGCTTTAAGCCGTTCCAAGAGACCCAGTACTTC,CASSFKPFQETQYF
13,TRBJ2-5,.,TRBV19,.,TGTGCCAGTAGGCGGGGACCCCAAGAGACCCAGTACTTC,CASRRGPQETQYF
15,TRBJ2-2,.,TRBV12-5,.,TGTGCTAGTGGTTTGGCTAACAGGAACACCGGGGAGCTGTTTTTT,CASGLANRNTGELFF
13,TRBJ2-1,.,TRBV12-3/TRBV12-4,TRBD2,TGTGCCAGCGGATCTGAGTATAGCGGGATTTATTTCTTC,CASGSEYSGIYFF
14,TRBJ2-3,.,TRBV18,TRBD1,TGTGCCAGCTCACTAAGACAGGGCCCAGATACGCAGTATTTT,CASSLRQGPDTQYF
17,TRBJ2-2,.,TRBV4-1,TRBD2,TGCGCCAGCAGCCTTCGACTAGCGGGAGCGAACACCGGGGAGCTGTTTTTT,CASSLRLAGANTGELFF
16,TRBJ2-7,.,TRBV4-1,.,TGCGCCAGCAGCCAAGATCGGGCAGGGTTCACCTACGAGCAGTACTTC,CASSQDRAGFTYEQYF
13,TRBJ1-1,.,TRBV29-1,.,TGCAGCCCCGGAGGGGTGGAAAGCACTGAAGCTTTCTTT,CSPGGVESTEAFF
15,TRBJ2-7,.,TRBV24-1,.,TGTGCCACCCGATTCACAGGGTGGATTTCTTACGAGCAGTACTTC,CATRFTGWISYEQYF
16,TRBJ2-5,.,TRBV29-1,.,TGCAGCGTTGATCCCAGTGTCGTGGGCCTTCAAGAGACCCAGTACTTC,CSVDPSVVGLQETQYF
18,TRBJ2-1,.,TRBV10-1,.,TGCGCCAGCAGTAGTGGGGCCAGTGGGGGGTCTACCTACAATGAGCAGTTCTTC,CASSSGASGGSTYNEQFF
14,TRBJ1-2,once,TRBV7-2,.,TGTGCCAGCAGCTTGAGTAGGATGACAGGTGGCTACACCTTC,CASSLSRMTGGYTF
14,TRBJ2-5,once,TRBV6-4,.,TGTGCCAGCAGTGCGGGCGAGGGTTCGGAGACCCAGTACTTC,CASSAGEGSETQYF
17,TRBJ1-4,.,TRBV4-1,.,TGCGCCAGCCGCCTTGGGGCTGGGGCTGCAACTAATGAAAAACTGTTTTTT,CASRLGAGAATNEKLFF
11,TRBJ2-3,.,TRBV2,.,TGTGCCAGCAGCTTAGCAGATACGCAGTATTTT,CASSLADTQYF
15,TRBJ1-1,.,TRBV6-5,.,TGTGCCAGCAGTAATTGGGACACGAGGAACACTGAAGCTTTCTTT,CASSNWDTRNTEAFF
13,TRBJ1-5,.,TRBV24-1,.,TGTGCCACCAGTGGAGGCGTTCTTCAGCCCCAGCATTTT,CATSGGVLQPQHF
18,TRBJ2-5,.,TRBV29-1,TRBD2,TGCAGCGTTGAAGGGGTGGGGTATCAAGCGGGAGGGAGAGAGACCCAGTACTTC,CSVEGVGYQAGGRETQYF
11,TRBJ2-7,.,TRBV11-2,.,TGTGCCAGCAGCCCCAGGGTCGAGCAGTACTTC,CASSPRVEQYF
14,TRBJ2-1,few,TRBV7-3,TRBD2,TGTGCCAGCAGTTTACTAGCGGGCTACAATGAGCAGTTCTTC,CASSLLAGYNEQFF
11,TRBJ2-5,.,TRBV30,.,TGTGCCTGGAGTGTCCGAGAGACCCAGTACTTC,CAWSVRETQYF
12,TRBJ1-2,once,TRBV10-3,.,TGTGCCATCGGCCAACAGGAATATGGCTACACCTTC,CAIGQQEYGYTF
14,TRBJ1-5,few,TRBV30,.,TGTGCCTGGAGTTCAGGGACACTCAATCAGCCCCAGCATTTT,CAWSSGTLNQPQHF
16,TRBJ2-7,.,TRBV5-4,.,TGTGCCAGCAGCTTGGCCGGGCCAGGAGGTACCTACGAGCAGTACTTC,CASSLAGPGGTYEQYF
13,TRBJ2-7,.,TRBV28,TRBD1,TGTGCCAGCACCGGGACAGACTTCTACGAGCAGTACTTC,CASTGTDFYEQYF
17,TRBJ2-2,.,TRBV18,.,TGTGCCAGCTCGCCTACTATGCCCTCAGCGAGCACCGGGGAGCTGTTTTTT,CASSPTMPSASTGELFF
15,TRBJ2-2,.,TRBV11-2,.,TGTGCCAGCATACCCTTTGGCAGGAACACCGGGGAGCTGTTTTTT,CASIPFGRNTGELFF
15,TRBJ2-3,.,TRBV11-2,.,TGTGCCAGCAGCTTAGCCCTTCGACAGACAGATACGCAGTATTTT,CASSLALRQTDTQYF
15,TRBJ2-2,.,TRBV11-2,TRBD2,TGTGCCAGCACCCTAGCGGGAGTGGGCACCGGGGAGCTGTTTTTT,CASTLAGVGTGELFF
16,TRBJ2-1,.,TRBV15,.,TGTGCCACCAGCAGAGATCGACCACGGCAGGCCAATGAGCAGTTCTTC,CATSRDRPRQANEQFF
15,TRBJ2-3,.,TRBV19,TRBD2,TGTGCCAGTAGGATGGGGCTAGCGGTCACAGATACGCAGTATTTT,CASRMGLAVTDTQYF
17,TRBJ2-7,.,TRBV30,.,TGTGCCTGGAGTGTAGAATACGGGAGAACCGCCCGCTACGAGCAGTACTTC,CAWSVEYGRTARYEQYF
14,TRBJ1-2,.,TRBV2,TRBD1,TGTGCCAGCAGTGAGACGACAGGGGTCTATGGCTACACCTTC,CASSETTGVYGYTF
13,TRBJ1-5,.,TRBV12-3/TRBV12-4,.,TGTGCCATAGGAAGACAGAACAATCAGCCCCAGCATTTT,CAIGRQNNQPQHF
15,TRBJ1-1,.,TRBV18,TRBD1,TGTGCCAGCTCCTCCGGGACAGGGGCCAACACTGAAGCTTTCTTT,CASSSGTGANTEAFF
14,TRBJ2-7,.,TRBV12-2,.,TGTGCAAGTCGCGCTCAACGGGGGACCTACGAGCAGTACTTC,CASRAQRGTYEQYF
15,TRBJ1-4,.,TRBV18,.,TGTGCCAGCTCACCAACTCCGGGGGCTAATGAAAAACTGTTTTTT,CASSPTPGANEKLFF
13,TRBJ2-4,.,TRBV18,TRBD1,TGTGCCAGCTCACCGGGACAGGAAAACATTCAGTACTTC,CASSPGQENIQYF
13,TRBJ2-3,once,TRBV25-1,.,TGTGCCAGTGGACAGACTAGCACAGATACGCAGTATTTT,CASGQTSTDTQYF
15,TRBJ2-2,.,TRBV25-1,.,TGTGCCAGCAGTGAATTAGTCGACTTCTCCGGGGAGCTGTTTTTT,CASSELVDFSGELFF